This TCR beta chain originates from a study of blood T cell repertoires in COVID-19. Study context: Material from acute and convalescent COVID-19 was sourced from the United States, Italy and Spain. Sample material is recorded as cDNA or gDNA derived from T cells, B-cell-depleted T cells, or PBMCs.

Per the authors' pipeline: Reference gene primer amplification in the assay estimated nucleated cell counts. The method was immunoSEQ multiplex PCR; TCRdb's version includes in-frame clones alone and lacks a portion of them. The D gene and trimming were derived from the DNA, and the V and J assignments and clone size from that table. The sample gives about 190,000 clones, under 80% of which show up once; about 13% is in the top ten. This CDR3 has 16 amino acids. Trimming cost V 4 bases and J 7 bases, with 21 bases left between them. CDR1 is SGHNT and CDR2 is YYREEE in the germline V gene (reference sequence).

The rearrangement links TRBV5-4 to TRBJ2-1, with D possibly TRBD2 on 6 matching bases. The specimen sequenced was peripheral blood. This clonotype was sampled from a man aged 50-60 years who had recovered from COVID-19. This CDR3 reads CASSPTGEASMNEQFF. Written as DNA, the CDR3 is TGTGCCAGCAGCCCCACGGGGGAGGCCTCTATGAATGAGCAGTTCTTC.